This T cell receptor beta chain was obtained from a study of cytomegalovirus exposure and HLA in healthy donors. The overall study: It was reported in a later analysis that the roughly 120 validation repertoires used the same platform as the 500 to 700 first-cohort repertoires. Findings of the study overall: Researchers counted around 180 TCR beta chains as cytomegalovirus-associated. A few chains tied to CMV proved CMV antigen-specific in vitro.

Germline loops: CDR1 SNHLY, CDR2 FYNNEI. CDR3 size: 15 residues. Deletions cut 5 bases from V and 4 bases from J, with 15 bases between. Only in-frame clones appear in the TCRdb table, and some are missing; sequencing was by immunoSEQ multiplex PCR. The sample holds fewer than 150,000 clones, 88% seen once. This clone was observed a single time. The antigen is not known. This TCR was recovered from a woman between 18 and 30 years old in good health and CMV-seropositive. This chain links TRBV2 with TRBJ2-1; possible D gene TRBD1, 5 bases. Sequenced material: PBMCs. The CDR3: CASSRTGTQYNEQFF. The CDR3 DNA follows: TGTGCCAGCAGTCGTACAGGAACCCAATACAATGAGCAGTTCTTC.